These 19 T cell receptor beta chains share one sample of origin, sequenced in a study of cytomegalovirus exposure and HLA in healthy donors. The study ran its PCR with 60 Vbeta and 13 Jbeta primers. TCRdb keeps only in-frame clones here, not all; method: immunoSEQ multiplex PCR. The data contain about 140,000 clones, around 80% of them seen just once; the ten biggest clones take up around 2.5%. The sequencing sample was made of PBMCs. The receptors here all came from a man in his fifties or sixties in good health and CMV-seronegative.

The CDR3 spells CASKGGDAFF. The CDR3 region has the DNA TGTGCCAGCAAAGGGGGGGATGCTTTCTTT. This chain connects TRBV6-1 to TRBJ1-1; the D gene is possibly TRBD1 (6 bases). The ends were cut back, 7 bases at V and 11 bases at J, with 11 bases in the middle. CDR1 and CDR2 (germline): MNHNS, SASEGT. This CDR3 spans 10 amino acids.

This clone was seen once. The chain recombines TRBV6-5 with TRBJ1-1; D unclear. Trimming took 0 bases from V and 5 from J, leaving 10 bases between them. Per germline, CDR1 MNHEY and CDR2 SVGAGI. CDR3 length: 14 amino acids. Here the CDR3 reads CASSYSKRRTEAFF. CDR3 coding DNA: TGTGCCAGCAGTTACTCGAAAAGGAGAACTGAAGCTTTCTTT.

V usage is TRBV5-1 and J usage is TRBJ2-3; D possibly corresponds to TRBD2 (6 bases). The CDR3 is 15 residues long. The V end was cut by 1 base, the J end by 2 bases, with 11 bases between. The germline CDR1 and CDR2 sequences are SGHRS and YFSETQ. This CDR3 reads CASSLSGLHTDTQYF. CDR3 coding DNA: TGCGCCAGCAGCTTGAGCGGGCTACACACAGATACGCAGTATTTT. The full variable domain, its missing parts supplied by reference TRBV5-1 and TRBJ2-3, is KAGVTQTPRYLIKTRGQQVTLSCSPISGHRSVSWYQQTPGQGLQFLFEYFSETQRNKGNFPGRFSGRQFSNSRSEMNVSTLELGDSALYLCASSLSGLHTDTQYFGPGTRLTVL.

The chain carries TRBV7-9 and TRBJ2-7, with TRBD1 identical over 8 bases. With 5 bases clipped from V and 3 bases from J, the junction kept 12 bases outside the gene matches. Germline-derived CDR1 and CDR2 are SEHNR and FQNEAQ (reference sequence). This CDR3 is 16 amino acids long. CDR3 sequence reads: CASSLLVQGDYYEQYF. The CDR3 nucleotides are TGTGCCAGCAGCCTACTCGTACAGGGGGATTACTACGAGCAGTACTTC.

The rearrangement joins TRBV19 to TRBJ1-1; 8 bases agree with TRBD1. Trimming cost V 8 bases and J 7 bases; bases outside gene matches: 6. The CDR3 has 12 amino acids. Germline V gives CDR1 LNHDA, CDR2 SQIVND (reference sequence). The chain's CDR3 is CASFRGQGEAFF. The CDR3 DNA is TGTGCCAGTTTCAGGGGGCAAGGTGAAGCTTTCTTT.

This clone turned up a few times. The genes are TRBV30 and TRBJ1-2; possible D gene TRBD1, 6 bases. Per the germline V gene, CDR1 is GTSNPN and CDR2 is SVGIG (reference sequence). Trimming stripped 3 bases from V and 3 bases from J, with 20 bases between. This CDR3 region has 16 residues. The CDR3 here is CAWRRPDSQSYYGYTF. CDR3 bases: TGTGCCTGGAGGAGGCCGGACAGTCAATCGTACTATGGCTACACCTTC. Full variable domain (remainder filled in from reference TRBV30 and TRBJ1-2): SQTIHQWPATLVQPVGSPLSLECTVEGTSNPNLYWYRQAAGRGLQLLFYSVGIGQISSEVPQNLSASRPQDRQFILSSKKLLLSDSGFYLCAWRRPDSQSYYGYTFGSGTRLTVV.

V is TRBV20-1 and J is TRBJ1-1, with D perhaps matching TRBD1 (6 bases). With 6 bases removed from V and 4 bases from J, the gap between germline ends came to 9 bases. Germline-derived CDR1 and CDR2 are DFQATT and SNEGSKA (reference sequence). The CDR3 is made up of 11 amino acids. This chain's CDR3 is CSAVGGTEAFF. CDR3 in DNA: TGCAGTGCAGTAGGGGGCACTGAAGCTTTCTTT.

The chain recombines TRBV27 with TRBJ2-1, with 7 bases fitting TRBD2. Germline loops: CDR1 MNHEY, CDR2 SMNVEV (reference sequence). The CDR3 sequence is 16 residues long. V lost 6 bases and J lost 4; bases outside the gene matches: 12. As DNA, the CDR3 is TGTGCCAGCAGCCCCCGGGCGGGAGCGCCTTACAATGAGCAGTTCTTC. Protein sequence: CASSPRAGAPYNEQFF.

The chain recombines TRBV29-1 with TRBJ2-1; TRBD2 matches 8 bases. Germline V gene data show CDR1 as SQVTM and CDR2 as ANQGSEA. This CDR3 region has 15 residues. The V gene end was trimmed by 2 bases and the J gene end by 10 bases; junction bases not matched to a gene: 13. CDR3 nucleotides: TGCAGCGTTGAACCCGGGGGGGGATCGTCACGGGAGCAGTTCTTC. It codes for CSVEPGGGSSREQFF.

The V and J genes are TRBV7-3 and TRBJ1-1, with a possible D match to TRBD1 (5 bases). Germline loops: CDR1 SGHTA, CDR2 FQGTGA. The CDR3 covers 15 residues. Trimming removed 5 bases from V and 0 bases from J, with 13 bases in between. CDR3 sequence: CASSPNGGLNTEAFF. The CDR3 DNA sequence: TGTGCCAGCAGCCCGAACGGGGGATTGAACACTGAAGCTTTCTTT.

The chain carries TRBV27 and TRBJ1-2; 7 bases are shared with TRBD1. Trimming took 9 bases from V and 4 from J; bases not matched to a gene: 5. From germline, CDR1 is MNHEY and CDR2 SMNVEV (reference sequence). This CDR3 has 12 amino acids. The CDR3 loop reads CASWTGLYGYTF. DNA for the CDR3: TGTGCCAGTTGGACAGGTCTCTATGGCTACACCTTC.

The chain combines TRBV20-1 with TRBJ2-1; tentative D call: TRBD1 (6 bases). Germline lookup yields CDR1 DFQATT and CDR2 SNEGSKA (reference sequence). This CDR3 contains 11 residues. With 3 bases removed from V and 7 bases from J, the gap between germline ends came to 7 bases. CDR3 in DNA: TGCAGTGCTAGGAGGGGGAATGAGCAGTTCTTC. Its translation: CSARRGNEQFF.

The J gene is TRBJ1-2, the V gene TRBV5-8; D is undetermined. Germline V gene sequence: CDR1 SGHTS, CDR2 YDEGEE. The CDR3 is 16 amino acids. V lost 3 bases to trimming and J lost 8 bases, with 23 bases between them. The CDR3, as DNA: TGTGCCAGCAGCTATCCCTCGTCGGGTTTGATTTTAGGCTACACCTTC. Translation gives CASSYPSSGLILGYTF.

This chain connects TRBV2 to TRBJ2-5; 8 bases are shared with TRBD1. The CDR3 totals 15 residues. Germline V gene data show CDR1 as SNHLY and CDR2 as FYNNEI. V shed 1 base and J 4 bases; nucleotides not matched to a gene: 5. CDR3 loop: CASSEGQGWAETQYF. DNA for the CDR3: TGTGCCAGCAGTGAAGGACAGGGGTGGGCAGAGACCCAGTACTTC.

CDR3 region: CASSLAGGGNQPQHF. CDR3 sequence (DNA): TGTGCCAGCAGCTTAGCAGGGGGCGGCAATCAGCCCCAGCATTTT. The rearrangement links TRBV7-9 to TRBJ1-5, with 7 bases fitting TRBD1. The CDR3 has 15 amino acids. The trim removed 0 bases at V and 2 bases at J, leaving 1 base unmatched. CDR1 SEHNR and CDR2 FQNEAQ come from the germline V gene (reference sequence).

The chain has TRBV2 and TRBJ2-3, with D perhaps matching TRBD1 (5 bases). The germline V gene encodes CDR1 SNHLY and CDR2 FYNNEI. Between the trimmed V and J ends, which lost 4 bases and 6 bases, there was a span of 17 bases. This CDR3 contains 15 residues. CDR3 residues: CASSGGSGAPDTQYF. CDR3 bases: TGTGCCAGCAGTGGGGGAAGTGGGGCCCCGGATACGCAGTATTTT.

V gene TRBV7-3 combines with J gene TRBJ2-7; 7 bases align to TRBD1. Trimming took 4 bases from V and 2 from J; bases not matched to a gene: 2. Germline V lookup: CDR1 SGHTA, CDR2 FQGTGA. The CDR3 is 13 amino acids. This CDR3 is CASSWGTAYEQYF. The CDR3, as DNA: TGTGCCAGCAGCTGGGGGACAGCCTACGAGCAGTACTTC.

The V call is TRBV6-1, the J call TRBJ1-2, with 10 bases matching TRBD1. The V and J ends lost 4 bases and 7 bases, in that order; junction bases with no gene match: 12. Germline loops: CDR1 MNHNS, CDR2 SASEGT. CDR3 length: 16 residues. The chain's CDR3 is CASSGRLGQGLSGYTF. The CDR3 DNA is TGTGCCAGCAGTGGCCGGTTGGGACAGGGGCTTAGTGGCTACACCTTC.

The rearrangement uses TRBV11-3 and TRBJ1-4; D remains unclear. From germline, CDR1 is SGHNT and CDR2 YENEEA. V was cut by 4 bases and J by 7 bases, with 19 bases left in between. The CDR3 has 16 residues. CDR3 sequence: CASSSSVRGSGEKLFF. DNA for the CDR3: TGTGCCAGCAGCTCCTCAGTTCGGGGAAGCGGTGAAAAACTGTTTTTT. Full variable domain (rest looked up from reference TRBV11-3 and TRBJ1-4): EAGVVQSPRYKIIEKKQPVAFWCNPISGHNTLYWYLQNLGQGPELLIRYENEEAVDDSQLPKDRFSAERLKGVDSTLKIQPAELGDSAVYLCASSSSVRGSGEKLFFGSGTQLSVL.